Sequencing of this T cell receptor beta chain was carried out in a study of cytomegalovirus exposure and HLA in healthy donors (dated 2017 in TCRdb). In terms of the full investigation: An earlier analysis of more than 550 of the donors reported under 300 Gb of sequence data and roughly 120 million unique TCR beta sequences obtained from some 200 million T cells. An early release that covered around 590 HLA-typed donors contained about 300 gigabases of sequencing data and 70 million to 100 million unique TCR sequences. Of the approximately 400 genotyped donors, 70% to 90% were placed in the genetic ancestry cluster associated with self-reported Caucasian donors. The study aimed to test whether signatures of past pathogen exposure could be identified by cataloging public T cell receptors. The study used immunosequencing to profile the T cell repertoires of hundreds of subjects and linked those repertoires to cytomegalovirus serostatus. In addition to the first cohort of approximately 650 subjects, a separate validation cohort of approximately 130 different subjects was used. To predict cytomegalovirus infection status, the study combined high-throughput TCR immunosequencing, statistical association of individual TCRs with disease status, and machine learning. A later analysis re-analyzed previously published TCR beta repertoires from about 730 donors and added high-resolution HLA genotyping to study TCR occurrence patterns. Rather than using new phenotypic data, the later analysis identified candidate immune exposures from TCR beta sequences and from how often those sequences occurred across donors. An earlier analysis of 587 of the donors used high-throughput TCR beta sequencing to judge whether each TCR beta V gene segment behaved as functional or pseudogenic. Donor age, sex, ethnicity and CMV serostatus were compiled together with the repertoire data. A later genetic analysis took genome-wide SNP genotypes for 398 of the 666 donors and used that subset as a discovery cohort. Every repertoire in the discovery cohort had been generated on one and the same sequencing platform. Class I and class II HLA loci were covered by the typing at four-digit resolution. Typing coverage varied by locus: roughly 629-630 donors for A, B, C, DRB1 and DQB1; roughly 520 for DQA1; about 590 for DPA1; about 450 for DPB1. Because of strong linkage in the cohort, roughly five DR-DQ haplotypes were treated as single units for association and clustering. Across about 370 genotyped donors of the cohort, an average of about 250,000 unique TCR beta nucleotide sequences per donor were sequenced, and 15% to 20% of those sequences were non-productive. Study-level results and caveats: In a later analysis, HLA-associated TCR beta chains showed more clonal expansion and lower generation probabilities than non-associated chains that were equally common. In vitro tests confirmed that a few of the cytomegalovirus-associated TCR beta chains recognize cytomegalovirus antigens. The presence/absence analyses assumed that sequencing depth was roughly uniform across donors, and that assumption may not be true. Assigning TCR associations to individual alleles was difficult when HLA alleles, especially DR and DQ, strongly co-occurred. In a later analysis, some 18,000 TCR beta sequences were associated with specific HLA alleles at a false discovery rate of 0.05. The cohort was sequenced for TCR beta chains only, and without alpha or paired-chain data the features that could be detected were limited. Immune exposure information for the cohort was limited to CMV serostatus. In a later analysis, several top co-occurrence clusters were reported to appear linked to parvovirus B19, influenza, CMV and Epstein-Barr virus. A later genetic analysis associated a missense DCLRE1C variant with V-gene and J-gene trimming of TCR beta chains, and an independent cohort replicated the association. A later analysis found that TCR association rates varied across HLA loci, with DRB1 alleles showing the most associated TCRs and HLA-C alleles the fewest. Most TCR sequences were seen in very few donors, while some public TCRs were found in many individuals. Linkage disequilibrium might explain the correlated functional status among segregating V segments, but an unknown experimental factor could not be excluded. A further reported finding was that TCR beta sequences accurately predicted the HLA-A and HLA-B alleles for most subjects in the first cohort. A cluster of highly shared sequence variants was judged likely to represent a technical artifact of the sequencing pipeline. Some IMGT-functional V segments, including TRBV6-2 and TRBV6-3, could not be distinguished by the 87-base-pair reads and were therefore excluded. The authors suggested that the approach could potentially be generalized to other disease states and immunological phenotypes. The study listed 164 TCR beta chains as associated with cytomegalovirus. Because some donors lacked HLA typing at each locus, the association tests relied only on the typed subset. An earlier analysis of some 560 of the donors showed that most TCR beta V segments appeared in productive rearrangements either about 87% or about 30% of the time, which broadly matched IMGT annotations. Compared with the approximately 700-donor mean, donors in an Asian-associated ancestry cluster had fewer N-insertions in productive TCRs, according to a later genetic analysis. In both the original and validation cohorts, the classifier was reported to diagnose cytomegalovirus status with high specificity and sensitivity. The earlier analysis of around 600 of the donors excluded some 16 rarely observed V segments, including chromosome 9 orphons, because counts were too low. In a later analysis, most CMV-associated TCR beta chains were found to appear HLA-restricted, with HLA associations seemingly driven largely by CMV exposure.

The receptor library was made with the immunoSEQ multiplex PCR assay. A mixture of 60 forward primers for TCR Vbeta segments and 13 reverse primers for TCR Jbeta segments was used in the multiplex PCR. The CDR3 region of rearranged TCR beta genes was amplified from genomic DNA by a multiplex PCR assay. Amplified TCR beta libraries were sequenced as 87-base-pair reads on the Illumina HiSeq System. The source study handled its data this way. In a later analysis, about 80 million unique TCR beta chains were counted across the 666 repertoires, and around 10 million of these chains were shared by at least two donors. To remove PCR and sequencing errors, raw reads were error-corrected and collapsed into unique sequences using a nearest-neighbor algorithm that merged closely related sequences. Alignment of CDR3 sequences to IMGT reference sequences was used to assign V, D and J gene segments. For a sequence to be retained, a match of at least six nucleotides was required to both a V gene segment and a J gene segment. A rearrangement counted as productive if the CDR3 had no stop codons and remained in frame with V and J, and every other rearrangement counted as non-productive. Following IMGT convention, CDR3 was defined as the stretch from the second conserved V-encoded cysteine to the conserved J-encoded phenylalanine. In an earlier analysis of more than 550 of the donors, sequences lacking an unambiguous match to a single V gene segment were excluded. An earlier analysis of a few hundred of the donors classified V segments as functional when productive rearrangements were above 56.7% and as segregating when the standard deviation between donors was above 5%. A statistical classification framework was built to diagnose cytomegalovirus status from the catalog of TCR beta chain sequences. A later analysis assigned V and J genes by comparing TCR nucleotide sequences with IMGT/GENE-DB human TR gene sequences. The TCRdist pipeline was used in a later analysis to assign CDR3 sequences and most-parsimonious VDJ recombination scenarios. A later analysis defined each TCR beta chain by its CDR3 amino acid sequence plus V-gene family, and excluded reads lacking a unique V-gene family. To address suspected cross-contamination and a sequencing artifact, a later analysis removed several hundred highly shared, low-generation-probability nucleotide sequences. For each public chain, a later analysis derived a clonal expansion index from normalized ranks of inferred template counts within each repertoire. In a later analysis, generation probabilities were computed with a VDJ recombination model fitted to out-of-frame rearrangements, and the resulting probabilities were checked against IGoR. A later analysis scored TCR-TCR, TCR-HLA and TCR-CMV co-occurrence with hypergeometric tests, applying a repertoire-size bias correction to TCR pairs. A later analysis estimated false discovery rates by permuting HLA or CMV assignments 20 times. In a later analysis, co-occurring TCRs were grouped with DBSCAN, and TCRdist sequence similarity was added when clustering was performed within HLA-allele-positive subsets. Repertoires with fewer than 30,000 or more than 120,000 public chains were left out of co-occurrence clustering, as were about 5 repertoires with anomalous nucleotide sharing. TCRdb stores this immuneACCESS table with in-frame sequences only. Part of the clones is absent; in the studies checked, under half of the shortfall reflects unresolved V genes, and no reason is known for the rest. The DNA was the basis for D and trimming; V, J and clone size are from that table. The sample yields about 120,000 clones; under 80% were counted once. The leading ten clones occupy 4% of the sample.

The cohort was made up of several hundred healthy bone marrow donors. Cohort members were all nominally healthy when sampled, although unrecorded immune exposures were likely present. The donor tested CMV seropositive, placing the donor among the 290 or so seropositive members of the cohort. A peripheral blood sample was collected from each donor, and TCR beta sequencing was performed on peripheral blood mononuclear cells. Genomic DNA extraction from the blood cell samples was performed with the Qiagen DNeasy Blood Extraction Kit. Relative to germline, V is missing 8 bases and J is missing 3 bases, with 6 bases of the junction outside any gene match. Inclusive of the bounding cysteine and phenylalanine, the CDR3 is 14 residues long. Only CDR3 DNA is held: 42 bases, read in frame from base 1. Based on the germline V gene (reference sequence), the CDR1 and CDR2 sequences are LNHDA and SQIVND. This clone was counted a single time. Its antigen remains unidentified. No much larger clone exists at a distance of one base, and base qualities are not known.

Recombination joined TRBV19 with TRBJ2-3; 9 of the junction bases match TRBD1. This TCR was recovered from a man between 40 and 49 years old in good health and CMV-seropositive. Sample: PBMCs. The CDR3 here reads CASESGQGTDTQYF. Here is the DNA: TGTGCCAGTGAATCCGGACAGGGGACAGATACGCAGTATTTT.